This TCR beta chain emerged from a study of T cell repertoires in cytomegalovirus infection. The V and J ends lost 6 bases and 4 bases respectively, with 10 bases between them. The CDR3 totals 12 residues. From the reads, TCRdb called clonotypes with MiXCR, one entry per CDR3 protein. The sample comprises a few hundred thousand distinct CDR3 sequences, roughly 42% of which are singletons, and around 48% rests with the top ten. This clonotype was counted many times. What it recognizes is unknown. Sequencing used cultured PBMCs, obtained from culture after CMV antigen stimulation. The chain links TRBV12-3 or TRBV12-4 to TRBJ2-7; the D is unclear. The clonotype originates from a human donor in good health (CMV status not recorded). Some clones in this sample may be carry-over from other donors' samples. CDR3 sequence reads: CASSLRSYEQYF. CDR3 coding DNA: TGTGCCAGCAGCTTACGGTCGTACGAGCAGTACTTC.